A single sample is the source of the 12 T cell receptor beta chains below, sequenced in a study of beta chain features in type 1 diabetes. Isolated RNA was reverse transcribed in full, so expressed TCRB transcripts were sequenced. Assay used: immunoSEQ multiplex PCR; TCRdb lists only in-frame clones, some missing. This table holds about 280,000 clones, about 15% found once. Study-wide points: Shortening that was moderate but significant affected the TCRB CDR3s of Type 1 diabetes patients in all four CD4+ subsets.

These TCRs' antigens remain unknown. Material for sequencing was naive CD4+ T cells from blood. These TCRs come from a young man with type 1 diabetes.

This clone was counted a few times. The V call is TRBV4-3, the J call TRBJ2-3; D may be TRBD2 (5 bases). V lost 1 base and J lost 4, with 12 bases in between. Germline V gives CDR1 LGHNA, CDR2 YSLEER. The CDR3 loop spans 15 amino acids. CDR3 residues: CASSQGAAAADTQYF. The CDR3 DNA follows: TGCGCCAGCAGCCAAGGAGCAGCGGCCGCAGATACGCAGTATTTT.

This clone was seen a handful of times. The rearrangement uses TRBV5-1 and TRBJ2-7; 10 bases line up with TRBD1. Germline V gene lookup returns CDR1 SGHRS and CDR2 YFSETQ. This CDR3 region has 15 residues. J was trimmed by 5 bases and V by 5 bases; bases with no gene match: 10. The CDR3 DNA reads TGCGCCAGCAGAATCGTGACAGGGGGCAGGAACGAGCAGTACTTC. Its translation: CASRIVTGGRNEQYF.

This clone was found a few times. V gene TRBV30 combines with J gene TRBJ1-2; a possible D gene is TRBD1 (5 bases). V was pared by 5 bases and J by 4 bases, with 11 bases between. The germline CDR1 and CDR2 sequences are GTSNPN and SVGIG (reference sequence). The CDR3 spans 12 residues. Written as DNA, the CDR3 is TGTGCCTGGGGGAGGGACGTCTATGGCTACACCTTC. It specifies CAWGRDVYGYTF.

There are a few counts of this clone. The chain uses TRBV11-2 and TRBJ2-5, with D maybe TRBD2 (5 bases). V lost 3 bases, J lost 7 bases, and 12 bases lay in between. Germline values: CDR1 SGHAT, CDR2 FQNNGV. The CDR3 is 13 amino acids. The CDR3 DNA follows: TGTGCCAGCAGCTTCCGCACGGCGGGGACCCAGTACTTC. Amino acids: CASSFRTAGTQYF.

The chain joins TRBV9 to TRBJ1-1; D not certain. This CDR3 spans 14 amino acids. Trimming left V 1 base short and J 2 bases short, with 9 bases between. Looked up from germline, CDR1 is SGDLS and CDR2 is YYNGEE. As DNA, the CDR3 is TGTGCCAGCAGCGTACAAGTTACTAACACTGAAGCTTTCTTT. Its translation is CASSVQVTNTEAFF.

This chain uses TRBV28 with TRBJ1-1; D uncertain. From germline, CDR1 is MDHEN and CDR2 SYDVKM. Between the trimmed V and J ends, which lost 5 bases and 5 bases, there was a span of 3 bases. The CDR3 sequence is 10 residues long. CDR3 in DNA: TGTGCCAGCAGTCAGACTGAAGCTTTCTTT. This gives the protein CASSQTEAFF.

This clone was picked up a small number of times. V is TRBV6-1 and J is TRBJ2-1; TRBD2 matches at 9 bases. CDR1 MNHNS and CDR2 SASEGT come from the germline V gene. V shed 2 bases, J shed 1 base, and the junction held 3 bases outside the gene matches. The CDR3 sequence is 16 residues long. This chain's CDR3 is CASSERGRGSYNEQFF. The CDR3 nucleotides read TGTGCCAGCAGTGAACGCGGGAGGGGATCCTACAATGAGCAGTTCTTC.

CDR3 protein: CASSPSGVRGNVLTF. The CDR3 DNA sequence: TGCGCCAGCAGTCCCTCCGGGGTCCGGGGCAACGTCCTGACTTTC. This sequence joins TRBV4-3 and TRBJ2-6, with a weak D call TRBD2 (5 bases). CDR1 LGHNA and CDR2 YSLEER come from the germline V gene. With 6 bases removed from V and 9 bases from J, the gap between germline ends came to 18 bases. The CDR3 covers 15 residues.

The chain uses TRBV18 and TRBJ1-2; 7 nucleotides line up with TRBD1. CDR3 size: 16 residues. The ends lost 4 bases at V and 4 bases at J; junction bases unmatched: 12. CDR1 KGHSH and CDR2 LQKENI come from the germline V gene. The CDR3 DNA reads as TGTGCCAGCTCACGAACGACAGGGCAGACCTTCTATGGCTACACCTTC. The encoded protein is CASSRTTGQTFYGYTF.

This rearrangement joins TRBV28 to TRBJ2-2, with TRBD1 identical over 10 bases. Germline trimming cut 6 bases from V and 3 bases from J; bases unmatched to any gene: 7. In germline, CDR1 is MDHEN, CDR2 SYDVKM. The CDR3 runs to 16 residues. The CDR3 DNA sequence: TGTGCCAGCAGCCCCGGGACAGGGGACTACACCGGGGAGCTGTTTTTT. Protein sequence: CASSPGTGDYTGELFF.

This clone turned up a few times. V and J are TRBV6-1 and TRBJ1-5; 9 bases fit TRBD1. V was clipped by 8 bases and J by 7 bases; unmatched bases: 12. The CDR3 covers 15 residues. From germline, CDR1 is MNHNS and CDR2 SASEGT. CDR3: CASLLPGQGGQPQHF. DNA of the CDR3: TGTGCCAGCTTGCTGCCGGGACAGGGAGGCCAGCCCCAGCATTTT.

This clone was found a few times. The rearrangement joins TRBV4-3 to TRBJ2-2; TRBD1 agrees at 8 bases. Germline CDR1 LGHNA, CDR2 YSLEER. This CDR3 comprises 19 residues. V dropped 0 bases and J dropped 4; count of bases not matched to a gene: 13. In nucleotides, the CDR3 is TGCGCCAGCAGCCAAGATTGGGGTCGGGTTACAGGGGGCACCGGGGAGCTGTTTTTT. This codes for CASSQDWGRVTGGTGELFF.